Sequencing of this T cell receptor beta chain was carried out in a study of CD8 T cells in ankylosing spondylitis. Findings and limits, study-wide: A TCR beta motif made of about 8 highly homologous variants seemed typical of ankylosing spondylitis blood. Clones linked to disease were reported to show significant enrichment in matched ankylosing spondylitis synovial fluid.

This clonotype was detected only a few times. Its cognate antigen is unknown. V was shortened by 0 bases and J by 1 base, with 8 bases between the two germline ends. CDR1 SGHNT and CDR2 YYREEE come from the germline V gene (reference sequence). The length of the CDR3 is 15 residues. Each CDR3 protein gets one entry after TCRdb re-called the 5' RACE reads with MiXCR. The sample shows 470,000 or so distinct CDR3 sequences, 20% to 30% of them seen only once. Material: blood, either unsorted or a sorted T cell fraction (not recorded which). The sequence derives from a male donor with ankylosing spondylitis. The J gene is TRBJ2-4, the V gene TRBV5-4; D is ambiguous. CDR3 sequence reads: CASSLGSAAKNIQYF. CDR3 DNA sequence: TGTGCCAGCAGCTTGGGTTCCGCGGCCAAAAACATTCAGTACTTC. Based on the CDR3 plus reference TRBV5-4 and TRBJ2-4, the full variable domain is ETGVTQSPTHLIKTRGQQVTLRCSSQSGHNTVSWYQQALGQGPQFIFQYYREEENGRGNFPPRFSGLQFPNYSSELNVNALELDDSALYLCASSLGSAAKNIQYFGAGTRLSVL.